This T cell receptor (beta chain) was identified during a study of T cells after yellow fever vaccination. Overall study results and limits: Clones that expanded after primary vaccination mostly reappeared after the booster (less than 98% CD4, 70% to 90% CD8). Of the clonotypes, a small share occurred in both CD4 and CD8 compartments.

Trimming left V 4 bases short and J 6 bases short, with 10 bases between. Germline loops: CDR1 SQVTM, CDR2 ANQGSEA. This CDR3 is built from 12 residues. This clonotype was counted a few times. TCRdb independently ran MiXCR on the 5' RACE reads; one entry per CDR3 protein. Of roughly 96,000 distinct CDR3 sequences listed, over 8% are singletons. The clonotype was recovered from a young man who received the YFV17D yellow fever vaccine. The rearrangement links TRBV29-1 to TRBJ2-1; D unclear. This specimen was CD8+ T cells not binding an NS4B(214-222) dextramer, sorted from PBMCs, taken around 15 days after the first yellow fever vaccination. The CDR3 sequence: CSVVGTFNEQFF. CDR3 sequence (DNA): TGCAGCGTTGTCGGCACATTCAATGAGCAGTTCTTC.